This is a list of T cell receptor beta chains from one sample in a study of a mutant IDH1 vaccine in newly diagnosed glioma. Their recognized antigens are unknown. TCRdb keeps only in-frame clones here, not all; method: immunoSEQ multiplex PCR. This sample carries over 75,000 clones, about 81% of them seen once, and the ten largest clones take under 6.5%. The sequencing used PBMCs, collected from a glioma patient whose treatment included an IDH1 peptide vaccine. The receptors were gathered from a man aged 35 to 55 with glioma. Each CDR3 is given with its conserved first and last residue. A D gene is named only where the DNA matches it firmly. The size field is filled for only some rows; it gives once, few, many or a size class.

>NA|TRBJ1-1|TRBD1|TRBV7-9
TGTGCCAGCAGCTCCCTAGGGACAGGGGGGTCCGAAGCTTTCTTT
CASSSLGTGGSEAFF
>NA|TRBJ1-1|NA|TRBV5-1
TGCGCCAGCAGCTTGTCCGGGGTAGCTGAAGCTTTCTTT
CASSLSGVAEAFF
>NA|TRBJ1-5|NA|TRBV11-1
TGTGCCAGCAGCTTAGGCAGACTTTATAGCAATCAGCCCCAGCATTTT
CASSLGRLYSNQPQHF
>NA|TRBJ2-7|NA|TRBV5-4
TGTGCCAGCAGCTTTAATGGACTGTACGAGCAGTACTTC
CASSFNGLYEQYF
>few|TRBJ2-4|NA|TRBV4-1
TGCGCCAGCAGCCAAAGTAAAGCCAAAAACATTCAGTACTTC
CASSQSKAKNIQYF
>NA|TRBJ2-1|TRBD1|TRBV7-2
TGTGCCAGCAGCTCCCGGGACAGGGACAATGAGCAGTTCTTC
CASSSRDRDNEQFF
>NA|TRBJ2-3|NA|TRBV21-1
TGTGCCAGCAGCAAAACGCGAAGGGACAGGGGCACAGATACGCAGTATTTT
CASSKTRRDRGTDTQYF
>NA|TRBJ1-6|NA|TRBV18
TGTGCCAGCTCGCAGATAGGGGGATCTAATTCACCCCTCCACTTT
CASSQIGGSNSPLHF
>NA|TRBJ2-1|NA|TRBV5-1
TGCGCCAGCAGCCCGACGATTCAGAATAGGAATGAGCAGTTCTTC
CASSPTIQNRNEQFF
>NA|TRBJ2-1|NA|TRBV10-2
TGCGCCAGCAGTGAAACGGACCCGTTGCCTCACAATGAGCAGTTCTTC
CASSETDPLPHNEQFF
>NA|TRBJ2-1|NA|TRBV19
TGTGCCAGTAGTATTGGGGGTGGGAGACTCTCAAGGAGTGAGCAGTTCTTC
CASSIGGGRLSRSEQFF
>NA|TRBJ2-7|NA|TRBV27
TGTGCCAGCAGTTCATTTCCAGGGGGGGACGAGCAGTACTTC
CASSSFPGGDEQYF
>NA|TRBJ2-5|NA|TRBV7-9
TGTGCCAGCAGCTTGCAGAACCTCCAAGAGACCCAGTACTTC
CASSLQNLQETQYF
>NA|TRBJ2-2|NA|TRBV15
TGTGCCACCAGCAGAGTTACGGGGGAGCTGTTTTTT
CATSRVTGELFF
>NA|TRBJ1-4|TRBD1|TRBV4-3
TGCGCCAGCAGCCCGATGACAGGGACTAATGAAAAACTGTTTTTT
CASSPMTGTNEKLFF
>NA|TRBJ1-2|NA|TRBV14
TGTGCCAGCAGCGCAGGGACACGTTCCTTCTATGGCTACACCTTC
CASSAGTRSFYGYTF
>NA|TRBJ2-3|NA|TRBV30
TGTGCCTGGACCATACCGGAGGTAGATACGCAGTATTTT
CAWTIPEVDTQYF
>NA|TRBJ2-6|NA|TRBV7-8
TGTGCCAGCAGCTTAATTAGGGGAACCAACTCTGGGGCCAACGTCCTGACTTTC
CASSLIRGTNSGANVLTF
>NA|TRBJ2-7|NA|TRBV29-1
TGCAGCGCCGTGGGAACAGGGAGATCCTACGAGCAGTACTTC
CSAVGTGRSYEQYF
>NA|TRBJ2-1|NA|TRBV7-9
TGTGCCAGCAGCTTTGGGAATGAGCAGTTCTTC
CASSFGNEQFF
>NA|TRBJ2-5|TRBD2|TRBV28
TGTGCCAGCAGTACACTAGCGGGAGATGTACGCCAAGAGACCCAGTACTTC
CASSTLAGDVRQETQYF
>NA|TRBJ1-2|TRBD1|TRBV19
TGTGCCAGTAGTATGGGAAGGACAGGGAGGTACGGTGGCTACACCTTC
CASSMGRTGRYGGYTF
>NA|TRBJ2-3|NA|TRBV27
TGTGCCAGCAGTTATAACTGGCTTGGCACAGATACGCAGTATTTT
CASSYNWLGTDTQYF
>NA|TRBJ1-4|NA|TRBV23-1
TGCGCCAGCAGTCACCCTCGGAAACTGTTTTTT
CASSHPRKLFF
>once|TRBJ1-2|TRBD1|TRBV5-1
TGCGCCAGCAGCTTGGCGGCAGGGGGCATCTATGGCTACACCTTC
CASSLAAGGIYGYTF
>NA|TRBJ2-7|NA|TRBV30
TGTGCCTGGAGTAGGTACCGGAACGAGCAGTACTTC
CAWSRYRNEQYF
>once|TRBJ1-5|NA|TRBV4-3
TGCGCCAGCAGCCAAGATCTCATAGGTGATCTGAGTCAGCCCCAGCATTTT
CASSQDLIGDLSQPQHF
>NA|TRBJ1-5|NA|TRBV7-9
TGTGCCAGCAGCTTTTCTTTTCTAAAGCGGTATAGCAATCAGCCCCAGCATTTT
CASSFSFLKRYSNQPQHF
>NA|TRBJ2-1|NA|TRBV10-3
TGTGCCATCAGTGAACGGCTAGTGGATGAGCAGTTCTTC
CAISERLVDEQFF